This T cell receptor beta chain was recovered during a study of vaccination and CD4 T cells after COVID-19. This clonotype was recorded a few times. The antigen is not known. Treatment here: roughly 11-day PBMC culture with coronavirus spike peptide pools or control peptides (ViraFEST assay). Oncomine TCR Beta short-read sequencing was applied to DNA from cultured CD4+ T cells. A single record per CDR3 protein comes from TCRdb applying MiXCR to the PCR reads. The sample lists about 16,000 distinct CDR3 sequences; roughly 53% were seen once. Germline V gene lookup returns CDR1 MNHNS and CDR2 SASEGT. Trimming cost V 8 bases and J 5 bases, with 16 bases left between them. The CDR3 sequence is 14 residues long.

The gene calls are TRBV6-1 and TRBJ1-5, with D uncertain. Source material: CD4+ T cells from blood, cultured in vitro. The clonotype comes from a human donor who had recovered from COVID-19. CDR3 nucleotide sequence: TGTGCCAGCGTTTCCCCGGGATCATATCAGCCCCAGCATTTT. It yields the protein CASVSPGSYQPQHF.